Detailed here is one TCR beta chain. Its antigen remains unidentified. The data were taken from a study of blood T cells in healthy people across ages. Germline V CDR1 and CDR2: MNHEY, SVGAGI. The ends lost 0 bases at V and 1 base at J; junction bases unmatched: 4. The length of the CDR3 is 16 residues. Researchers report isolating at least 7 million PBMCs per sample. Study outcomes and limitations: Naive T cell percentage showed a strong correlation with the diversity of TCR beta.

Primers used in a second PCR of about 6 to 11 cycles were a sample-barcoded 5' primer and a J-beta primer mix. Each CDR3 protein gets one entry after TCRdb re-called the 5' RACE reads with MiXCR. The profile shows some 1.4 million distinct CDR3 sequences, approximately 38% of them singletons. The sample was blood. This clonotype originated in a woman aged 18-30 years in good health. The V gene is TRBV6-5, the J gene TRBJ2-7; the match to TRBD2 covers 9 bases. CDR3 nucleotides: TGTGCCAGCAGTTACTCGAGTCTAGCGGGATCCTACGAGCAGTACTTC. It specifies CASSYSSLAGSYEQYF.